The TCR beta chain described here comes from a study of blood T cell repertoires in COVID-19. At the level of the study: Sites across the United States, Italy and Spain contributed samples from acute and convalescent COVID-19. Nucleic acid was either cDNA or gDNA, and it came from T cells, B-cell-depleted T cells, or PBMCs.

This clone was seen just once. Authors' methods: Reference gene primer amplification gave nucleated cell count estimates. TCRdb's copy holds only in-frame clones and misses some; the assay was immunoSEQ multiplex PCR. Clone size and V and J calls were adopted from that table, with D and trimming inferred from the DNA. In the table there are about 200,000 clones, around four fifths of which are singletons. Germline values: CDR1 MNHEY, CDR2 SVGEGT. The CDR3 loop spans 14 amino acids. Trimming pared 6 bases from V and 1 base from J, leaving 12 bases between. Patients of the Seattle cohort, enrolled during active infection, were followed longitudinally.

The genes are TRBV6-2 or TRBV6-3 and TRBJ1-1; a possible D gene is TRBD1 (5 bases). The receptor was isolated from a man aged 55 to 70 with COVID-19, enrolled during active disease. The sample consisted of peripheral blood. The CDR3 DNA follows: TGTGCCAGCAGCCCGGGACTCCCGAACACTGAAGCTTTCTTT. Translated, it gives CASSPGLPNTEAFF.